Below are 20 T cell receptor beta chains sequenced from a single sample in a study of technical replicates of blood from several donors. Clones were read by immunoSEQ multiplex PCR, and TCRdb kept only the in-frame ones, dropping some. The sample shows about 69,000 clones, about 90% of them seen only once. The sequenced material came from PBMCs. These receptors were taken from a human donor in good health. Some clones in this sample may be carry-over from other donors' samples.

The chain recombines TRBV28 with TRBJ2-3; D is perhaps TRBD2 (5 bases). From germline, CDR1 is MDHEN and CDR2 SYDVKM. V was cut by 1 base and J by 9 bases, with 14 bases left in between. This CDR3 contains 14 residues. The CDR3 region has the DNA TGTGCCAGCAGTTTATCCGGGCCTAGAGGGACGCAGTATTTT. It specifies CASSLSGPRGTQYF.

The chain uses TRBV6-1 and TRBJ2-5; D possibly corresponds to TRBD1 (6 bases). The CDR3 loop spans 12 amino acids. Germline V gene lookup returns CDR1 MNHNS and CDR2 SASEGT. Trimming cost V 7 bases and J 0 bases, with 6 bases left between them. CDR3 nucleotide sequence: TGTGCCAGCACAGGGGACCAAGAGACCCAGTACTTC. Amino acids: CASTGDQETQYF.

This clone was counted a few times. The chain links TRBV19 to TRBJ1-2; the D gene is possibly TRBD1 (5 bases). Per germline, CDR1 LNHDA and CDR2 SQIVND (reference sequence). V lost 5 bases to trimming and J lost 7 bases, with 14 bases between them. The CDR3 is 13 amino acids. The CDR3 bases are TGTGCCAGTAGTGTGGACGATAGGGGTGGCTACACCTTC. It is translated as CASSVDDRGGYTF.

This chain links TRBV5-1 with TRBJ2-7, with D perhaps matching TRBD1 (6 bases). Trimming stripped 2 bases from V and 5 bases from J, with 14 bases between. The CDR3 covers 14 residues. Germline V gene sequence: CDR1 SGHRS, CDR2 YFSETQ. Written as DNA, the CDR3 is TGCGCCAGCAGCTTATTAACAGGGATCCACGAGCAGTACTTC. As protein: CASSLLTGIHEQYF.

This chain joins TRBV9 and TRBJ1-2, with D possibly TRBD1 on 6 matching bases. V was cut by 1 base and J by 5 bases, with 15 bases left in between. CDR1 and CDR2 from the germline V gene are SGDLS and YYNGEE. This CDR3 has 15 amino acids. CDR3 sequence: CASSVSGQREYGYTF. The CDR3 region has the DNA TGTGCCAGCAGCGTAAGCGGACAGAGGGAATATGGCTACACCTTC.

This clone was seen a single time. The chain carries TRBV25-1 and TRBJ1-4; 10 nucleotides match TRBD1. With V trimmed by 3 bases and J by 7 bases, 8 bases remained unmatched. CDR1 and CDR2 (germline): MGHDK, SYGVNS. The CDR3 runs to 16 residues. This chain's CDR3 is CASSEPRQGAGEKLFF. CDR3 in DNA: TGTGCCAGCAGTGAGCCGAGACAGGGGGCCGGTGAAAAACTGTTTTTT.

The chain joins TRBV7-2 to TRBJ2-7; 13 bases are shared with TRBD2. The CDR3 contains 16 residues. V shed 5 bases, J shed 5 bases, and the junction held 9 bases outside the gene matches. Looked up from germline, CDR1 is SGHTA and CDR2 is FQGNSA. CDR3 in DNA: TGTGCCAGCAGCGCAATACTAGCGGGAGGGCCCAACGAGCAGTACTTC. This gives the protein CASSAILAGGPNEQYF.

The rearrangement links TRBV11-2 to TRBJ2-3; TRBD2 might be the D (6 bases). The CDR3 contains 15 residues. The V end lost 5 bases, the J end lost 0 bases, and 12 bases lay between the germline ends. The germline gives CDR1 SGHAT, CDR2 FQNNGV. CDR3 residues: CASSPGTSSTDTQYF. CDR3 in DNA: TGTGCCAGCAGCCCCGGGACTTCTAGCACAGATACGCAGTATTTT.

The chain employs TRBV5-4 and TRBJ2-7, with TRBD2 matching 10 bases. The CDR3 sequence is 15 residues long. Germline CDR1 reads SGHNT; CDR2 reads YYREEE (reference sequence). With 5 bases clipped from V and 2 bases from J, the junction kept 7 bases outside the gene matches. The CDR3 sequence is CASSSTGTSAYEQYF. The CDR3 region has the DNA TGTGCCAGCAGTTCCACCGGGACTAGCGCCTACGAGCAGTACTTC.

The chain carries TRBV2 and TRBJ1-5; weak D call: TRBD1 (5 bases). The CDR3 has 14 amino acids. Trimming removed 7 bases at V and 6 bases at J, with 16 bases between. Germline lookup yields CDR1 SNHLY and CDR2 FYNNEI. The CDR3: CASTRERGFQPQHF. The CDR3 DNA is TGTGCCAGCACCAGGGAGCGGGGGTTTCAGCCCCAGCATTTT. Full variable domain (outside the CDR3, taken from reference TRBV2 and TRBJ1-5): EPEVTQTPSHQVTQMGQEVILRCVPISNHLYFYWYRQILGQKVEFLVSFYNNEISEKSEIFDDQFSVERPDGSNFTLKIRSTKLEDSAMYFCASTRERGFQPQHFGDGTRLSIL.

This sequence joins TRBV19 and TRBJ1-5, with 8 bases lining up with TRBD1. CDR1 and CDR2 from the germline V gene are LNHDA and SQIVND (reference sequence). The CDR3 has 16 residues. J was trimmed by 4 bases and V by 5 bases; bases with no gene match: 10. As DNA, the CDR3 is TGTGCCAGTAGTTTAGTAGGTGGACAGGGTAATCAGCCCCAGCATTTT. This sequence encodes CASSLVGGQGNQPQHF.

The table lists this clone with a few counts. The chain has TRBV5-1 and TRBJ1-1, with 10 bases fitting TRBD1. The junction had 2 bases not matched to a gene; V was cut back by 3 bases and J by 3 bases. CDR3 length: 14 amino acids. The germline CDR1 and CDR2 sequences are SGHRS and YFSETQ. The CDR3 region has the DNA TGCGCCAGCAGCTGGACAGGGGGTTACACTGAAGCTTTCTTT. Amino acids: CASSWTGGYTEAFF.

The chain links TRBV5-1 to TRBJ1-2; D ambiguous. The CDR3 runs 12 residues. Germline V gene lookup returns CDR1 SGHRS and CDR2 YFSETQ. Trimming pared 0 bases from V and 8 bases from J, leaving 8 bases between. The CDR3 protein is CASSLVESGYTF. The CDR3 nucleotides read TGCGCCAGCAGCTTGGTCGAGAGCGGCTACACCTTC.

The rearrangement uses TRBV11-2 and TRBJ2-5; 10 bases agree with TRBD2. This CDR3 contains 17 residues. The germline V gene has CDR1 SGHAT and CDR2 FQNNGV. The V and J ends lost 0 bases and 5 bases, in that order; junction bases with no gene match: 9. DNA of the CDR3: TGTGCCAGCAGCTTAGACAGTCTAGCGGGAGTTATGGAGACCCAGTACTTC. Its protein is CASSLDSLAGVMETQYF.

The chain uses TRBV18 and TRBJ2-5; perhaps TRBD1 as D (6 bases). V was shortened by 0 bases and J by 5 bases, with 10 bases between the two germline ends. Germline V gene data show CDR1 as KGHSH and CDR2 as LQKENI. CDR3 size: 14 residues. The CDR3 here is CASSPPGHRETQYF. The CDR3 coding sequence is TGTGCCAGCTCACCACCGGGACACCGGGAGACCCAGTACTTC.

The J gene is TRBJ2-4, the V gene TRBV7-8; no clear D gene. Germline assignment: CDR1 SGHVS and CDR2 FQNEAQ. Between the trimmed V and J ends, which lost 5 bases and 0 bases, there was a span of 14 bases. CDR3 length: 16 amino acids. DNA of the CDR3: TGTGCCAGCAGCCCCCCATTAAGACTAGCCAAAAACATTCAGTACTTC. Translated: CASSPPLRLAKNIQYF.

V is TRBV9 and J is TRBJ2-1; 9 bases match TRBD2. Germline V CDR1 and CDR2: SGDLS, YYNGEE. V lost 2 bases, J lost 6 bases, and 6 bases stayed unmatched. The CDR3 contains 15 residues. For the CDR3, the DNA is TGTGCCAGCAGCGTTAGACTAGCGGTAATCAATGAGCAGTTCTTC. Amino acid sequence: CASSVRLAVINEQFF.

The chain is built from TRBV6-5 and TRBJ2-7, with D possibly being TRBD2 (5 bases). Trimming cost V 6 bases and J 2 bases, with 11 bases left between them. Germline values: CDR1 MNHEY, CDR2 SVGAGI. The CDR3 covers 13 residues. For the CDR3, the DNA is TGTGCCAGCAGCTTCGGACTGGCCTACGAGCAGTACTTC. Translated: CASSFGLAYEQYF.

The chain is built from TRBV6-5 and TRBJ2-5, with a tentative D call TRBD1 (6 bases). In germline, CDR1 is MNHEY, CDR2 SVGAGI. Trimming stripped 4 bases from V and 4 bases from J, with 16 bases between. The CDR3 covers 15 residues. CDR3 bases: TGTGCCAGCAGTTCCGGACAGCAAAGCGGAGAGACCCAGTACTTC. It translates to CASSSGQQSGETQYF.

The chain recombines TRBV7-9 with TRBJ1-2; D is possibly TRBD1 (6 bases). CDR3 length: 15 residues. CDR1 is SEHNR, CDR2 FQNEAQ, per germline (reference sequence). V gave up 3 bases and J gave up 8 bases, with 19 bases separating them. CDR3 sequence (DNA): TGTGCCAGCAGCTTTGGATCTTACCGGGGGGGCGGCTACACCTTC. It encodes CASSFGSYRGGGYTF.